A single sample is the source of the 7 T cell receptor beta chains below, sequenced in a study of response to subunit inactivated influenza vaccine. MiXCR, run by TCRdb on the RT-PCR reads, gives a single entry per CDR3 protein. The sample contains more than 200,000 distinct CDR3 sequences, 12% of which appear only once. Material: non-naive T cells sorted from PBMCs, obtained 14 days before vaccination. All receptors come from a man aged 50-60 years who received an inactivated influenza vaccine.

This clonotype was counted only a few times. Mismatch with germline at one junction end may stem from a read error. This rearrangement joins TRBV7-7 to TRBJ2-5; 12 nucleotides agree with TRBD2. CDR3 length: 18 amino acids. Germline lookup yields CDR1 SSHAT and CDR2 FNYEAQ (reference sequence). In nucleotides, the CDR3 is TGTGCTAGCAGCCCGCGTCCTAGCGGGGGGGTGTACCAAGAGACCCAGTACTTC. This gives the protein CASSPRPSGGVYQETQYF.

The sample holds a few counts of this clonotype. The genes are TRBV18 and TRBJ1-6; the D gene is possibly TRBD1 (5 bases). V lost 3 bases to trimming and J lost 7 bases, with 19 bases between them. Looked up from germline, CDR1 is KGHSH and CDR2 is LQKENI. This CDR3 comprises 17 residues. The CDR3 reads CASSPEQDAPRNSPLHF. CDR3 nucleotides: TGTGCCAGCTCACCGGAACAGGACGCCCCGCGGAATTCACCCCTCCACTTT.

This clonotype was observed a few times. This chain links TRBV19 with TRBJ1-1, with D maybe TRBD1 (6 bases). The V end lost 5 bases, the J end lost 6 bases, and 19 bases lay between the germline ends. Germline CDR1 is LNHDA and CDR2 is SQIVND (reference sequence). CDR3 length: 15 amino acids. The CDR3 bases are TGTGCCAGTAGTGTCGAACAGGGAGGAGTCTCTGAAGCTTTCTTT. Amino acid sequence: CASSVEQGGVSEAFF.

This rearrangement joins TRBV27 to TRBJ2-2; D is unresolved. The germline V and J ends were trimmed by 1 base and 6 bases, with 12 bases remaining between them. This CDR3 spans 15 amino acids. Germline-derived CDR1 and CDR2 are MNHEY and SMNVEV (reference sequence). The CDR3 coding sequence is TGTGCCAGCAGTTTATTCGCTAGGTGGGCCGGGGAGCTGTTTTTT. Encoded protein: CASSLFARWAGELFF.

This clonotype occurred many times. This chain uses TRBV3-1 with TRBJ2-7; 12 positions match TRBD2. Germline V CDR1 and CDR2: LGHDT, YNNKEL (reference sequence). The CDR3 totals 16 residues. Trimming at V came to 3 bases and at J to 4 bases, leaving 7 bases not matched to a gene. The CDR3 nucleotides are TGTGCCAGCAGCCAGACCTCGGGACTAGCGGGTTACGAGCAGTACTTC. It yields the protein CASSQTSGLAGYEQYF.

This chain connects TRBV6-1 to TRBJ1-6; D possibly corresponds to TRBD1 (6 bases). The V gene lost 7 bases and the J gene lost 6 bases, with 10 bases spanning the gap. CDR1 is MNHNS, CDR2 SASEGT, per germline. The CDR3 extends over 13 amino acids. This CDR3 reads CASTQDSNSPLHF. The CDR3 region has the DNA TGTGCCAGCACCCAGGACAGTAATTCACCCCTCCACTTT.

The V call is TRBV5-1, the J call TRBJ2-2, with 9 bases lining up with TRBD2. The germline V gene has CDR1 SGHRS and CDR2 YFSETQ. With V trimmed by 6 bases and J by 3 bases, 6 bases remained unmatched. This CDR3 contains 15 residues. DNA of the CDR3: TGCGCCAGCACCCTCCGACTAGCGGACACCGGGGAGCTGTTTTTT. Translated: CASTLRLADTGELFF.